These 21 T cell receptor beta chains came from one sample sequenced in a study of tumor-infiltrating lymphocytes in primary liver carcinoma. For each extraction, RNA and DNA were obtained together from roughly 20-30 mg of unsorted bulk tissue. A constant-region primer primed TCR beta cDNA synthesis from roughly 500 ng of total RNA. A slightly modified ARM-PCR protocol with three nested multiplex PCR rounds produced these TCR beta libraries. Each of the first two PCR rounds ran roughly 9 cycles with TRBV1-TRBV30 forward and C-beta reverse primers. TCRdb passed the multiplex PCR reads through MiXCR, listing each CDR3 protein once. This repertoire shows 150,000 to 200,000 distinct CDR3 sequences, around four fifths found once; its top ten account for less than 20%. The sequenced material came from tumor tissue from primary liver carcinoma. Source of these receptors: a man aged 35-49 years with primary liver carcinoma and hepatitis B virus infection.

This clonotype was picked up many times. The chain couples TRBV7-8 to TRBJ2-3; 10 bases are shared with TRBD2. In germline, CDR1 is SGHVS, CDR2 FQNEAQ. The CDR3 is 16 residues long. The J segment lost 2 bases and the V segment lost 4 bases, leaving 6 bases of the junction unmatched. The CDR3 region has the DNA TGTGCCAGCAGCTACGGACTAGCGGACGACACAGATACGCAGTATTTT. Translated: CASSYGLADDTDTQYF.

Regarding this clonotype: The junction shows a germline mismatch at one end, possibly a read error. The J gene is TRBJ2-1, the V gene TRBV4-3, with D perhaps given as TRBD1 or TRBD2 (5 bases each). CDR3 length: 14 residues. CDR1 LGHNA and CDR2 YSLEER come from the germline V gene. The CDR3 DNA reads TGCGCCAGCAGCAAAGGGACCAATTTGGACGAGCAGTCCTTC. It yields the protein CASSKGTNLDEQSF.

About this clonotype: One end of the junction fails to match germline, which may point to a read error. The V gene is TRBV6-1, the J gene TRBJ2-4; D is perhaps TRBD1 (7 bases). The CDR3 spans 16 residues. Germline CDR1 is MNHNS and CDR2 is SASEGT. CDR3 sequence: CTSSAAGGFGKNVQYF. For the CDR3, the DNA is TGTACCAGCAGTGCCGCAGGGGGGTTCGGCAAAAACGTTCAGTACTTC.

As regards this clonotype: The junction and the germline gene differ at one end; a read error may be behind it. This chain links TRBV11-2 with TRBJ2-5; D possibly corresponds to TRBD1 (6 bases). This CDR3 region has 14 residues. Germline loops: CDR1 SGHAT, CDR2 FQNNGV. CDR3 sequence (DNA): TGTGCCAGCAGCTTCATTGGGGGACAAGAGACCCAGTACTTT. Translated, it gives CASSFIGGQETQYF.

The chain carries TRBV4-1 and TRBJ2-7, with 13 bases aligning to TRBD2. The junction had 13 bases not matched to a gene; V was cut back by 4 bases and J by 7 bases. Germline assignment: CDR1 MGHRA and CDR2 YSYEKL. The CDR3 covers 17 residues. The CDR3 sequence is CASSRERTSGSVYEQYF. The CDR3 DNA follows: TGCGCCAGCAGCCGGGAGAGGACTAGCGGGAGTGTTTATGAGCAGTACTTC.

Points on this clonotype: One junction end disagrees with the germline gene, perhaps due to a read error. The rearrangement uses TRBV12-3 or TRBV12-4 and TRBJ2-3; 7 nucleotides match TRBD2. This CDR3 is 16 amino acids long. The CDR3 loop reads CVSSLDSSGNTDTQYF. CDR3 nucleotides: TGTGTCAGCAGTTTAGATTCCAGCGGGAACACAGATACGCAGTATTTT.

About this clonotype itself: This CDR3 fails to terminate in the conserved phenylalanine or tryptophan, so it likely reflects a read error. V gene TRBV5-1 combines with J gene TRBJ2-4, with D possibly TRBD2 on 5 matching bases. V was clipped by 0 bases and J by 0 bases, with 13 bases between them. Per the germline V gene, CDR1 is SGHRS and CDR2 is YFSETQ. The CDR3 totals 17 residues. This CDR3 reads CASSLGGIDLAKNIQYY. CDR3 sequence (DNA): TGCGCCAGCAGCTTGGGAGGGATAGACCTAGCCAAAAACATTCAGTACTAC.

This clonotype has just a few counts. A much larger clone is a single base away; this may be a read error. The chain combines TRBV5-6 with TRBJ2-7, with 12 bases lining up with TRBD2. CDR1 and CDR2 (germline): SGHDT, YYEEEE. This CDR3 comprises 15 residues. In DNA form, the CDR3 reads TGTGCCAGCAGATTCGGACTAGCGGGGTCCTACGATCAGTACTTC. Its translation is CASRFGLAGSYDQYF.

This clonotype has just a few counts. Given a much more abundant clone one base away, this may be a read error. The chain combines TRBV29-1 with TRBJ1-1; D may be TRBD1 (6 bases). CDR3 length equals 13 residues. The V end lost 5 bases, the J end lost 1 base, and 11 bases lay between the germline ends. The germline gives CDR1 SQVTM, CDR2 ANQGSEA. The CDR3 nucleotides read TGCAGCGTTAAACCGGACAGGAACACTGAAGCTTTCTTT. Amino acid sequence: CSVKPDRNTEAFF.

Remarks on this clonotype: Because it lacks the conserved phenylalanine or tryptophan at the end, this CDR3 is likely a read error. V usage is TRBV6-1 and J usage is TRBJ2-7, with D unresolved. CDR1 is MNHNS, CDR2 SASEGT, per germline. The CDR3 covers 13 residues. The chain's CDR3 is CASSETYDLGQYI. The DNA for the CDR3 is TGTGCAAGCAGTGAAACTTACGACCTCGGGCAGTACATC.

The chain recombines TRBV4-3 with TRBJ1-6; 7 positions agree with TRBD1. The CDR3 is 16 residues long. With 7 bases clipped from V and 7 bases from J, the junction kept 13 bases outside the gene matches. The V gene's germline CDR1 is LGHNA and CDR2 YSLEER. Here the CDR3 DNA reads TGCGCCAGCAACTCCTGGTACAGGGGAATGAATTCACCCCTCCACTTT. The encoded protein is CASNSWYRGMNSPLHF.

In the case of this clonotype: Compared with germline, one end of the junction differs, possibly owing to a read error. The chain is built from TRBV12-5 and TRBJ2-7, with D uncertain. CDR1 and CDR2 (germline): LGHNT, FRNRAP. This CDR3 is built from 13 residues. CDR3: CASDGFGSYEQYF. For the CDR3, the DNA is TGTGCCAGTGATGGGTTCGGTTCCTACGAGCAGTACTTC.

This clonotype was counted between two and nine times. The junction does not match germline at one end; this may be a read error. The chain has TRBV6-1 and TRBJ1-2, with D perhaps TRBD1 (6 bases). Germline values: CDR1 MNHNS, CDR2 SASEGT. This CDR3 is built from 14 residues. Written as DNA, the CDR3 is TGTGCGAGCATCACAACGGCAGGGGACTATGGCTACACCTTC. It yields the protein CASITTAGDYGYTF.

About this clonotype itself: Compared with germline, one end of the junction differs, possibly owing to a read error. The chain carries TRBV7-9 and TRBJ1-1; no clear D gene. The germline V gene has CDR1 SEHNR and CDR2 FQNEAQ (reference sequence). This CDR3 spans 14 amino acids. DNA of the CDR3: TGTGCCAACAGCCAATTGGGGAGGGACACTGAAGCTTTCTTT. It specifies CANSQLGRDTEAFF.

About this clonotype itself: An end of the junction does not agree with germline; a read error may underlie this. The rearrangement uses TRBV4-2 and TRBJ2-6; D not resolved. Germline values: CDR1 LGHNA, CDR2 YNFKEQ. The CDR3 extends over 16 amino acids. In nucleotides, the CDR3 is TGCGCCAGCAGCCAAGAAGCAAGCTTTGGAGCCAACGTCCTGACTTTC. Translation: CASSQEASFGANVLTF.

In regard to this clonotype: The conserved final phenylalanine or tryptophan is absent from the CDR3, which likely points to a read error. The rearrangement joins TRBV7-8 to TRBJ1-1; D possibly corresponds to TRBD1 (6 bases). The CDR3 is 12 amino acids. Germline V lookup: CDR1 SGHVS, CDR2 FQNEAQ. The CDR3 DNA reads as TGTGCGAGCAGCTTGGGGGCGGGTGAAGCTTTCATT. Its translation: CASSLGAGEAFI.

With respect to this clonotype: This CDR3 fails to terminate in the conserved phenylalanine or tryptophan, so it likely reflects a read error. The chain combines TRBV30 with TRBJ1-4, with 8 bases fitting TRBD1. J was trimmed by 14 bases and V by 4 bases; bases with no gene match: 15. The CDR3 is 14 amino acids. The germline V gene encodes CDR1 GTSNPN and CDR2 SVGIG (reference sequence). This CDR3 is CAWIVGQGWGKLFL. In DNA, the CDR3 is TGTGCCTGGATTGTAGGACAGGGCTGGGGAAAGCTGTTTTTA.

For this clonotype: A clone one base away is much larger, so this may be a read error. The chain employs TRBV11-1 and TRBJ1-1; D possibly corresponds to TRBD1 (5 bases). The CDR3 has 12 amino acids. Germline values: CDR1 SGHAT, CDR2 FQDESV (reference sequence). The V end lost 5 bases, the J end lost 8 bases, and 12 bases lay between the germline ends. CDR3 region: CASSMDIWEAFF. CDR3 nucleotide sequence: TGTGCCAGCAGCATGGACATTTGGGAAGCTTTCTTT.

This clonotype occurred a few times. The rearrangement links TRBV7-9 to TRBJ2-7; a weak D match, TRBD2 (6 bases). Germline loops: CDR1 SEHNR, CDR2 FQNEAQ (reference sequence). The CDR3 sequence is 15 residues long. The CDR3: CTSSLDGGGGVEQYF. In DNA, the CDR3 is TGTACTAGCAGCTTAGACGGCGGTGGCGGGGTCGAGCAGTACTTC.

This clonotype has a count of ten or more. This rearrangement joins TRBV13 to TRBJ2-1; D remains unclear. This CDR3 has 14 residues. CDR1 is PRHDT and CDR2 is FYEKMQ in the germline V gene (reference sequence). Trimming took off 5 bases at V and 8 bases at J, with 16 bases between the two ends. Here the CDR3 DNA reads TGTGCCAGCAGCCGCTCGAGGAGCTTCGATGAGCAGTTCTTC. Its translation is CASSRSRSFDEQFF.

This clonotype was found once. V is TRBV12-3 or TRBV12-4 and J is TRBJ2-1; 7 bases are a match to TRBD2. The trim removed 10 bases at V and 7 bases at J, leaving 16 bases unmatched. This CDR3 comprises 15 residues. The CDR3 sequence: CANGIAAGMGNEQFF. For the CDR3, the DNA is TGTGCCAACGGTATAGCAGCGGGAATGGGTAATGAGCAGTTCTTC.